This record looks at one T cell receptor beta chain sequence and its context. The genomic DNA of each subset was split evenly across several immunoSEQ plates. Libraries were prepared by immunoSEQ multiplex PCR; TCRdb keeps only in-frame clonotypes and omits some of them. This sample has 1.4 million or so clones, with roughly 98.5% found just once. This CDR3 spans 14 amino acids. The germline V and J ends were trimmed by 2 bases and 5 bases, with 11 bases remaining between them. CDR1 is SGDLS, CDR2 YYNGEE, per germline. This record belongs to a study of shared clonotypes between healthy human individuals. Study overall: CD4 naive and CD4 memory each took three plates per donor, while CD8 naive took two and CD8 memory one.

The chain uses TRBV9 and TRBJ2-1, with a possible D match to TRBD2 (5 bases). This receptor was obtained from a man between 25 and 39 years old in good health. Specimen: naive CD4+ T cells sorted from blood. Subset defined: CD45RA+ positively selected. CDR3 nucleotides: TGTGCCAGCAGCGTCGGACGGGGAGACAATGAGCAGTTCTTC. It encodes CASSVGRGDNEQFF. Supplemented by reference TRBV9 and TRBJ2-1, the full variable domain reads DSGVTQTPKHLITATGQRVTLRCSPRSGDLSVYWYQQSLDQGLQFLIQYYNGEERAKGNILERFSAQQFPDLHSELNLSSLELGDSALYFCASSVGRGDNEQFFGPGTRLTVL.